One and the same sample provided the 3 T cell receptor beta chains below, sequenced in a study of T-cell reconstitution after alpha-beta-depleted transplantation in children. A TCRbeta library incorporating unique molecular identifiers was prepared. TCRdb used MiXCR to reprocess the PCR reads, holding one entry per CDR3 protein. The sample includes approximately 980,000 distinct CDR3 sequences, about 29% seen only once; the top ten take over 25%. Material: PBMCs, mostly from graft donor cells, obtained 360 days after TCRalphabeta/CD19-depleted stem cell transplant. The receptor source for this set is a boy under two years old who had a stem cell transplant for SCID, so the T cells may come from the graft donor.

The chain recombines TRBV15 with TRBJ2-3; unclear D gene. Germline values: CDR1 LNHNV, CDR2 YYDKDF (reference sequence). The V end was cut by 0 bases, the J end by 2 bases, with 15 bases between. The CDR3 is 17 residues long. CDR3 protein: CATSRDFDGWNTDTQYF. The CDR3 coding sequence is TGTGCCACCAGCAGAGATTTTGACGGGTGGAACACAGATACGCAGTATTTT.

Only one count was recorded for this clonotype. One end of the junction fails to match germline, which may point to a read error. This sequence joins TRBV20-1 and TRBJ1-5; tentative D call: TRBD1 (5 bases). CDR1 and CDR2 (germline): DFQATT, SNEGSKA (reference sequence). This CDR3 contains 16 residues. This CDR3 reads CCARDLLQGFDQPQHF. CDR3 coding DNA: TGCTGTGCTAGAGACCTACTTCAGGGCTTTGATCAGCCCCAGCATTTT.

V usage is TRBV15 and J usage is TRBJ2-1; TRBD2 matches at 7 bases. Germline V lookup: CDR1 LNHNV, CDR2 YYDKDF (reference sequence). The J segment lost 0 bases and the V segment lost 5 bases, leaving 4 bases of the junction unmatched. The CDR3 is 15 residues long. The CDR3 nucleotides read TGTGCCACCAGCGAGGCGGGAGTCTCCTACAATGAGCAGTTCTTC. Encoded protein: CATSEAGVSYNEQFF.